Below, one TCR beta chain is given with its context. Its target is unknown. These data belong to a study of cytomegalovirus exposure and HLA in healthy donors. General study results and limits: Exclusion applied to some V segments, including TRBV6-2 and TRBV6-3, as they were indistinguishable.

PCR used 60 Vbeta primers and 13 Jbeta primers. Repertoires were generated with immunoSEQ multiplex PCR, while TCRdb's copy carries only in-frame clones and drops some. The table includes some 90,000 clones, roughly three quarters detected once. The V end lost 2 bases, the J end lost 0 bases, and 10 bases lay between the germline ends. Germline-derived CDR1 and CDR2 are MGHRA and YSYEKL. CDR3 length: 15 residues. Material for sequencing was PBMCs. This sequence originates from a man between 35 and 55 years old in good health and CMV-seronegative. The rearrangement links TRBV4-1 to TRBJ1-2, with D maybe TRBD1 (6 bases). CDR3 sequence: CASSQNRVSNYGYTF. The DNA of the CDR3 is TGCGCCAGCAGCCAAAACAGGGTTTCTAACTATGGCTACACCTTC.